The source of this TCR beta chain is a study of tumor and adjacent non-tumor tissue in lung cancer listed by TCRdb under 2018. Describing the broader study: The cohort included about eleven adenocarcinoma, a couple of squamous cell carcinoma and 1 small cell lung cancer patients. A total of 95 million to 150 million productive TCRbeta reads were generated by sequencing, corresponding to an average of approximately 4.5 million reads per sample. The study compared bulk TCRbeta repertoires between lung tumor tissue and matched distant non-tumor lung tissue from 15 or so lung cancer patients. The roughly 15 patients were aged about 31 to 85 years, included ten or so men and 5 women, and had TNM stage I to III disease. For each patient, one tumor sample and one normal lung sample were taken, giving approximately 30 paired specimens that underwent TCRbeta CDR3 sequencing.

RNA was isolated from bulk unsorted tissue, and RNA quality was assessed with a NanoDrop ND-1000 and an Agilent 2100. Distant non-tumor tissue taken more than 3 cm from the tumor edge was used as the normal lung sample. All donors had newly diagnosed lung cancer, had not received prior chemotherapy, and were admitted for thoracic surgery in China between August and November 2014. Patients with previous radiotherapy or chemotherapy, or with another concurrent cancer, were excluded from the study. Pieces of surgical tissue measuring 1-2 cm3 were kept in RNAlater solution and held at -80 degrees C until needed. Trimming accounts for 0 bases at V and 3 bases at J, while the number of junction bases matched to no gene is 4. The germline V gene supplies CDR1 MGHRA and CDR2 YSYEKL. The CDR3 sequence holds 15 residues, the cysteine and phenylalanine included. The DNA shown is the 45-base CDR3, in frame from base 1.

On the study overall, not on this receptor specifically: Neither the sequencing platform nor unique molecular identifiers are named or mentioned anywhere in the methods. Peripheral blood was not sequenced, so blood TCRbeta repertoires in these lung cancer patients were not examined. Significantly higher TCR diversity (inverse Simpson) was observed in tumor tissue than in normal lung tissue (around 450 vs 150, P = 0.0075, Mann-Whitney U test). The cohort had only 15 or so patients, and the authors noted that larger samples and more detailed clinical data are needed. A significantly larger cumulative share of the repertoire was made up by the top 100 clones in normal lung than in tumor tissue. TCR diversity was significantly higher in younger patients, and higher tumor TCR diversity was associated with shorter overall and disease-free survival.

Ten or more counts support this clonotype. Its antigen is not yet known. No much larger clone is present one base from it, and per-base qualities are unavailable. Library prep was done by multiplex PCR. Sequencing used an Illumina HiSeq 2500. TCRbeta libraries were constructed through three rounds of nested PCR with primers (Table S4) according to protocols modified from ARM-PCR. Before sequencing, PCR products of 200-500 bp were excised from the gel and purified with the QIAquick gel extraction kit. The paper's processing steps were these. Trimmomatic was used to clean the reads, FLASH merged the cleaned reads into complete CDR3 sequences, and MiTCR assigned the sequences to V(D)J germline segments. VDJtools was used to compute clonal diversity as the inverse Simpson's index. In-frame sequences without a premature stop codon were defined as productive reads. Using fastp trimming at Q25 and MiXCR clonotype assembly, TCRdb reanalyzed the public sequencing data and kept in-frame beta chains. One record per CDR3 amino acid sequence lists the most common genes and DNA. The V and J calls, along with clone size, are taken from TCRdb and not from the paper's own processing. The sample table records some 100,000 distinct CDR3 sequences; about 62% of these occur just once. The top ten clones comprise approximately 18% of the sample.

This clonotype was sampled from a young man with non-small cell lung cancer. The V gene is TRBV4-1 and the J gene is TRBJ1-1, with 7 bases in between that match TRBD1. The sequencing sample was made of distant non-tumor lung tissue. This receptor has the CDR3 CASSQDEGADTEAFF. The DNA is as follows: TGCGCCAGCAGCCAAGATGAGGGGGCAGACACTGAAGCTTTCTTT.